The next 20 T cell receptor beta chains were all read from a single sample in a study of cytomegalovirus exposure and HLA in healthy donors. Vbeta (60) and Jbeta (13) primers were used in the PCR. Using immunoSEQ multiplex PCR, the repertoire was profiled, and TCRdb retains in-frame clones only, with some absent. The profile shows about 140,000 clones, about 70% of them singletons. The sequencing input was PBMCs. The receptors were gathered from a young man in good health and CMV-seronegative.

The chain carries TRBV2 and TRBJ2-3, with TRBD2 as a possible D gene (5 bases). Germline V CDR1 and CDR2: SNHLY, FYNNEI. The CDR3 is made up of 13 amino acids. With 7 bases removed from V and 6 bases from J, the gap between germline ends came to 14 bases. The CDR3 nucleotides are TGTGCCAGCAACCAGCGGCTGGCGGATACGCAGTATTTT. Translation: CASNQRLADTQYF.

V usage is TRBV28 and J usage is TRBJ2-6; D is unresolved. V lost 5 bases to trimming and J lost 3 bases, with 11 bases between them. The V gene's germline CDR1 is MDHEN and CDR2 SYDVKM. The CDR3 is 15 residues long. Here the CDR3 DNA reads TGTGCCAGCAGTGTTCTTACAAATGGGGCCAACGTCCTGACTTTC. Residues: CASSVLTNGANVLTF.

The CDR3 here is CASGYRDHGYTF. The CDR3 DNA sequence: TGTGCCAGCGGATACAGGGACCATGGCTACACCTTC. The chain carries TRBV7-6 and TRBJ1-2; D is possibly TRBD1 (6 bases). Germline CDR1 reads SGHVS; CDR2 reads FNYEAQ. The CDR3 contains 12 residues. V shed 8 bases and J shed 6 bases, with 13 bases lying between them.

V usage is TRBV5-4 and J usage is TRBJ1-2, with 10 nucleotides matching TRBD1. The CDR3 contains 14 residues. Per the germline V gene, CDR1 is SGHNT and CDR2 is YYREEE (reference sequence). J was trimmed by 8 bases and V by 4 bases; bases with no gene match: 8. The CDR3: CASSGGQGMGGYTF. The DNA for the CDR3 is TGTGCCAGCAGCGGGGGACAGGGGATGGGCGGCTACACCTTC.

The chain uses TRBV2 and TRBJ1-2; 11 bases align to TRBD1. CDR3 length: 15 residues. Trimming removed 4 bases from V and 5 bases from J; junction bases left unmatched: 6. Germline assignment: CDR1 SNHLY and CDR2 FYNNEI. DNA for the CDR3: TGTGCCAGCAGTGCCGGGACAGGGGGAGGGTATGGCTACACCTTC. Protein product: CASSAGTGGGYGYTF.

The DNA for the CDR3 is TGCAGCGTTCGGACAGGGGGGAACACTGAAGCTTTCTTT. This sequence encodes CSVRTGGNTEAFF. The chain couples TRBV29-1 to TRBJ1-1, with 10 bases matching TRBD1. Germline-derived CDR1 and CDR2 are SQVTM and ANQGSEA. The CDR3 extends over 13 amino acids. V shed 5 bases, J shed 1 base, and the junction held 1 base outside the gene matches.

The V call is TRBV7-2, the J call TRBJ1-4; D is perhaps TRBD1 (6 bases). Trimming shortened V by 5 bases and J by 5 bases, and 12 bases separated the two germline ends. In germline, CDR1 is SGHTA, CDR2 FQGNSA. This CDR3 has 14 residues. The CDR3 DNA sequence: TGTGCCAGCAGCCCGGACAGAGGAAATGAAAAACTGTTTTTT. Translated: CASSPDRGNEKLFF.

This clone was picked up a small number of times. Other nucleotide sequences from this sample produce the same CDR3. The rearrangement links TRBV9 to TRBJ2-5; 7 bases fit TRBD1. The germline V gene has CDR1 SGDLS and CDR2 YYNGEE. Germline trimming cut 0 bases from V and 5 bases from J; bases unmatched to any gene: 1. This CDR3 has 13 residues. The CDR3, as DNA: TGTGCCAGCAGCGTAGCGACAGGGGAGACCCAGTACTTC. As protein: CASSVATGETQYF.

This chain links TRBV15 with TRBJ1-4; the D is unclear. The germline gives CDR1 LNHNV, CDR2 YYDKDF (reference sequence). This CDR3 comprises 16 residues. Trimming removed 0 bases from V and 7 bases from J, with 15 bases in between. The CDR3 DNA sequence: TGTGCCACCAGCAGAGATTTCGGGGAGTTGGGTGAAAAACTGTTTTTT. It translates to CATSRDFGELGEKLFF.

The genes are TRBV5-1 and TRBJ2-2, with 7 bases lining up with TRBD2. Germline trimming cut 0 bases from V and 3 bases from J; bases unmatched to any gene: 2. Germline V gene sequence: CDR1 SGHRS, CDR2 YFSETQ. The CDR3 spans 15 residues. CDR3 protein: CASSLVSGHTGELFF. CDR3 coding DNA: TGCGCCAGCAGCTTGGTTAGCGGGCACACCGGGGAGCTGTTTTTT.

The chain combines TRBV28 with TRBJ1-1; D gene ambiguous. The CDR3 covers 12 residues. With 6 bases removed from V and 11 bases from J, the gap between germline ends came to 16 bases. CDR1 is MDHEN, CDR2 SYDVKM, per germline. The CDR3 DNA reads as TGTGCCAGCAGGACCGGCGGGAACACGGCTTTCTTT. Translated, it gives CASRTGGNTAFF. The variable domain in full, with the rest retrieved from reference TRBV28 and TRBJ1-1, is DVKVTQSSRYLVKRTGEKVFLECVQDMDHENMFWYRQDPGLGLRLIYFSYDVKMKEKGDIPEGYSVSREKKERFSLILESASTNQTSMYLCASRTGGNTAFFGQGTRLTVV.

This sequence joins TRBV6-5 and TRBJ2-2; TRBD2 might be the D (5 bases). CDR1 MNHEY and CDR2 SVGAGI come from the germline V gene. This CDR3 has 16 residues. V shed 2 bases and J shed 2 bases, with 12 bases lying between them. CDR3 DNA: TGTGCCAGCAGTTACAACGGGGTTCGAAACACCGGGGAGCTGTTTTTT. Residues: CASSYNGVRNTGELFF.

V gene TRBV11-2 combines with J gene TRBJ1-5, with D unclear. CDR1 is SGHAT and CDR2 is FQNNGV in the germline V gene. This CDR3 contains 13 residues. The ends were cut back, 5 bases at V and 4 bases at J, with 9 bases in the middle. The DNA for the CDR3 is TGTGCCAGCAGCCCCCAGAGGAATCAGCCCCAGCATTTT. Its translation: CASSPQRNQPQHF.

The chain links TRBV30 to TRBJ1-1, with a tentative D call TRBD1 (5 bases). CDR3 length: 15 amino acids. CDR1 GTSNPN and CDR2 SVGIG come from the germline V gene (reference sequence). V was pared by 2 bases and J by 2 bases, with 15 bases between. The CDR3 here is CAWSPPWGDNTEAFF. The CDR3 nucleotides read TGTGCCTGGAGTCCCCCTTGGGGGGATAACACTGAAGCTTTCTTT.

The rearrangement joins TRBV5-4 to TRBJ1-5; D possibly corresponds to TRBD1 (5 bases). CDR3 length equals 15 residues. In germline, CDR1 is SGHNT, CDR2 YYREEE (reference sequence). With 0 bases removed from V and 5 bases from J, the gap between germline ends came to 12 bases. In DNA, the CDR3 is TGTGCCAGCAGCTTGGCTGGTGACAGCCATCAGCCCCAGCATTTT. This translates into CASSLAGDSHQPQHF.

The V and J genes are TRBV18 and TRBJ1-6, with TRBD1 identical over 8 bases. After removal of 4 bases from V and 8 bases from J, the junction contained 7 bases not matched to a gene. The length of the CDR3 is 15 residues. Germline V gives CDR1 KGHSH, CDR2 LQKENI. Here the CDR3 reads CASSLPAGQDSPLHF. The CDR3 DNA is TGTGCCAGCTCACTACCAGCGGGACAGGATTCACCCCTCCACTTT.

The chain links TRBV18 to TRBJ2-1; D is undetermined. This CDR3 contains 16 residues. Germline CDR1 reads KGHSH; CDR2 reads LQKENI. Trimming stripped 3 bases from V and 1 base from J, with 13 bases between. The CDR3 region is CASSPLGPRSYNEQFF. The CDR3 bases are TGTGCCAGCTCACCCCTAGGTCCGAGGTCCTACAATGAGCAGTTCTTC.

This chain joins TRBV27 and TRBJ2-7; D gene ambiguous. There are 12 residues in the CDR3. Germline CDR1 and CDR2: MNHEY and SMNVEV (reference sequence). Trimming removed 5 bases at V and 2 bases at J, with 7 bases between. The DNA of the CDR3 is TGTGCCAGCAGTCTCCCTACCTACGAGCAGTACTTC. It yields the protein CASSLPTYEQYF.

The chain carries TRBV19 and TRBJ1-1; a possible D gene is TRBD1 (6 bases). Germline V lookup: CDR1 LNHDA, CDR2 SQIVND (reference sequence). The CDR3 length is 15 residues. V lost 3 bases and J 7 bases, leaving 18 bases between the germline ends. CDR3 region: CASSIGGRGKVEAFF. In DNA form, the CDR3 reads TGTGCCAGTAGTATTGGGGGCAGGGGTAAGGTTGAAGCTTTCTTT.

The chain links TRBV19 to TRBJ2-7, with D possibly TRBD1 on 5 matching bases. Germline V gene sequence: CDR1 LNHDA, CDR2 SQIVND (reference sequence). Trimming stripped 4 bases from V and 4 bases from J, with 11 bases between. This CDR3 spans 13 amino acids. Here the CDR3 DNA reads TGTGCCAGTAGTACTGGCAGGGCGTACGAGCAGTACTTC. Translated: CASSTGRAYEQYF. The variable domain in full, with the rest retrieved from reference TRBV19 and TRBJ2-7, is DGGITQSPKYLFRKEGQNVTLSCEQNLNHDAMYWYRQDPGQGLRLIYYSQIVNDFQKGDIAEGYSVSREKKESFPLTVTSAQKNPTAFYLCASSTGRAYEQYFGPGTRLTVT.